What follows are 13 T cell receptor beta chains derived from one specimen sequenced in a study of beta chain features in type 1 diabetes. As every portion of the isolated RNA was reverse transcribed, the sequencing read expressed TCRB transcripts. Assay used: immunoSEQ multiplex PCR; TCRdb lists only in-frame clones, some missing. Here the sample spans 300,000 to 400,000 clones, roughly 11% being singletons. The sequenced material came from naive CD4+ T cells from blood. The receptors were gathered from a woman younger than 45 in good health.

The chain combines TRBV6-5 with TRBJ1-1; D remains unclear. Trimming cost V 0 bases and J 4 bases, with 12 bases left between them. The CDR3 totals 15 residues. CDR1 and CDR2 from the germline V gene are MNHEY and SVGAGI. The CDR3: CASSYSAVPSTEAFF. In DNA form, the CDR3 reads TGTGCCAGCAGTTACTCCGCGGTCCCCTCCACTGAAGCTTTCTTT.

The CDR3 nucleotides are TGTGCCAGCAGCTTAGGAGGCCAGCCCAATGAGCAGTTCTTC. Translating it yields CASSLGGQPNEQFF. This chain uses TRBV7-9 with TRBJ2-1; unclear D gene. The germline V and J ends were trimmed by 1 base and 6 bases, with 10 bases remaining between them. Germline V CDR1 and CDR2: SEHNR, FQNEAQ (reference sequence). The CDR3 spans 14 residues.

V gene TRBV6-5 combines with J gene TRBJ2-5, with 10 bases that match TRBD1. The CDR3 runs 14 residues. V trimming: 5 bases; J trimming: 2 bases; junction bases outside the gene matches: 2. CDR1 and CDR2 (germline): MNHEY, SVGAGI. The CDR3 coding sequence is TGTGCCAGCAGTAGGGACAGGGGACAAGAGACCCAGTACTTC. Translated, it gives CASSRDRGQETQYF.

This clone was detected only a few times. The chain uses TRBV29-1 and TRBJ2-1; perhaps TRBD1 as D (6 bases). Germline V gene lookup returns CDR1 SQVTM and CDR2 ANQGSEA. There are 12 residues in the CDR3. The V end was cut by 4 bases, the J end by 8 bases, with 12 bases between. CDR3 sequence reads: CSVGGGGHEQFF. Written as DNA, the CDR3 is TGCAGCGTTGGAGGGGGTGGGCATGAGCAGTTCTTC.

The rearrangement joins TRBV7-8 to TRBJ1-1; 7 nucleotides line up with TRBD1. Germline CDR1 SGHVS, CDR2 FQNEAQ. Trimming took 5 bases from V and 1 from J; bases not matched to a gene: 4. This CDR3 is 14 amino acids long. CDR3 loop: CASSLGQTNTEAFF. As DNA, the CDR3 is TGTGCCAGCAGCCTGGGACAGACGAACACTGAAGCTTTCTTT.

This clone showed up just a few times. This sequence joins TRBV5-6 and TRBJ1-2; the match to TRBD1 covers 8 bases. V lost 3 bases and J lost 0; bases outside the gene matches: 16. The V gene's germline CDR1 is SGHDT and CDR2 YYEEEE. CDR3 length: 19 residues. CDR3 amino acids: CASSSFLTNRQGTNYGYTF. The CDR3 nucleotides are TGTGCCAGCAGCTCCTTCCTCACAAACCGACAGGGGACTAACTATGGCTACACCTTC.

The chain couples TRBV18 to TRBJ2-1; the match to TRBD1 covers 7 bases. The CDR3 runs to 15 residues. In germline, CDR1 is KGHSH, CDR2 LQKENI. J gave up 7 bases and V 6 bases, and 12 bases lay outside the gene matches. The CDR3, as DNA: TGTGCCAGCTCGTCACAGGGGCCTACTCAGAATGAGCAGTTCTTC. This encodes CASSSQGPTQNEQFF.

The genes are TRBV29-1 and TRBJ1-5, with 8 bases that match TRBD1. The ends lost 5 bases at V and 4 bases at J; junction bases unmatched: 7. The CDR3 length is 14 residues. Germline V CDR1 and CDR2: SQVTM, ANQGSEA. The CDR3 spells CSVIGQGRNQPQHF. Written as DNA, the CDR3 is TGCAGCGTTATCGGACAGGGAAGGAATCAGCCCCAGCATTTT.

This clone was counted only a few times. The gene calls are TRBV7-2 and TRBJ2-1; TRBD2 matches 11 bases. The CDR3 is made up of 15 amino acids. V gave up 5 bases and J gave up 5 bases; unmatched junction bases: 5. Germline CDR1 and CDR2: SGHTA and FQGNSA. The CDR3 loop is CASSELAGGDNEQFF. The CDR3 DNA follows: TGTGCCAGCAGCGAGCTAGCGGGAGGTGACAATGAGCAGTTCTTC. The full variable domain, its missing parts supplied by reference TRBV7-2 and TRBJ2-1, is GAGVSQSPSNKVTEKGKDVELRCDPISGHTALYWYRQSLGQGLEFLIYFQGNSAPDKSGLPSDRFSAERTGGSVSTLTIQRTQQEDSAVYLCASSELAGGDNEQFFGPGTRLTVL.

This clone was counted only a few times. This rearrangement joins TRBV7-3 to TRBJ2-7, with 7 bases aligning to TRBD1. CDR1 is SGHTA and CDR2 is FQGTGA in the germline V gene. The CDR3 extends over 14 amino acids. After removal of 1 base from V and 5 bases from J, the junction contained 5 bases not matched to a gene. The CDR3 protein is CASSLKGGADEQYF. The CDR3 DNA follows: TGTGCCAGCAGCTTAAAAGGGGGCGCGGACGAGCAGTACTTC.

This chain uses TRBV11-2 with TRBJ2-3; possibly TRBD1 for D (5 bases). Looked up from germline, CDR1 is SGHAT and CDR2 is FQNNGV. V was clipped by 5 bases and J by 2 bases, with 17 bases between them. This CDR3 comprises 16 residues. The CDR3: CASSHRDSRPTDTQYF. CDR3 coding DNA: TGTGCCAGCAGCCACAGAGACAGCCGACCCACAGATACGCAGTATTTT.

The V gene is TRBV6-6, the J gene TRBJ1-5, with TRBD1 matching over 7 bases. The germline V gene encodes CDR1 MNHNY and CDR2 SVGAGI (reference sequence). This CDR3 comprises 14 residues. V was pared by 2 bases and J by 3 bases, with 1 base of the junction left unmatched. CDR3 sequence: CASSYGTANQPQHF. The CDR3 nucleotides read TGTGCCAGCAGTTACGGGACAGCCAATCAGCCCCAGCATTTT.

The chain has TRBV19 and TRBJ1-5; 7 bases align to TRBD1. The CDR3 spans 14 residues. V lost 5 bases, J lost 1 base, and 2 bases stayed unmatched. Germline V gene data show CDR1 as LNHDA and CDR2 as SQIVND (reference sequence). The CDR3 region is CASSPRGSNQPQHF. CDR3 in DNA: TGTGCCAGTAGTCCCAGGGGGAGCAATCAGCCCCAGCATTTT.